This TCR beta chain was sequenced during a study of CD8 T cells in Susac syndrome. Study details: The sequenced Susac syndrome patients included about six who had clinically active disease and eight or nine who were in remission. When their blood was taken, patients with Susac syndrome were therapy-naive, taking corticosteroids, or taking intravenous immunoglobulin alone.

CDR3 length: 12 amino acids. Germline CDR1 reads DFQATT; CDR2 reads SNEGSKA (reference sequence). Trimming left V 3 bases short and J 2 bases short, with 8 bases between. The RNA, roughly 0.45 to 1 ug, was put through reverse transcription using random hexamers. Using its own MiXCR run on the immunoSEQ multiplex PCR reads, TCRdb lists one record per CDR3 protein. The sample yields around 170,000 distinct CDR3 sequences, 85% to 95% seen once. Sequencing was carried out using CD4+ T cells from PBMCs. The TCR was taken from a human donor with Susac syndrome. The chain joins TRBV20-1 to TRBJ2-7, with D perhaps being TRBD1 or TRBD2 (5 bases each). The DNA for the CDR3 is TGCAGTGCTAGCCGGGGCCCCTACGAGCAGTACTTC. This encodes CSASRGPYEQYF.